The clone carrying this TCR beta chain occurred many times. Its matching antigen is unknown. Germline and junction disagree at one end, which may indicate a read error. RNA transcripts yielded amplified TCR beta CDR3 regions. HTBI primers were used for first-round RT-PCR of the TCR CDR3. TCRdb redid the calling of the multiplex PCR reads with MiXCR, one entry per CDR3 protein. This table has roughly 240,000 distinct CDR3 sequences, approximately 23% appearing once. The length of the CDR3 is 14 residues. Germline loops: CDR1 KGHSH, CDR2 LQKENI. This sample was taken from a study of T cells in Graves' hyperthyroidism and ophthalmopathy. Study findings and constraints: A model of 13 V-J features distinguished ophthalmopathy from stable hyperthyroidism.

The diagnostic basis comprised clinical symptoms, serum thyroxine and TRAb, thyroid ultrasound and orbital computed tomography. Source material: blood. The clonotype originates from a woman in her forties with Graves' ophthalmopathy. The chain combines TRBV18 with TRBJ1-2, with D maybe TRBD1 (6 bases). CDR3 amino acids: CASSPQGTNYGYTF. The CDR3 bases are TGTGCCAGCTCGCCACAGGGAACTAACTATGGCTACACCTTC. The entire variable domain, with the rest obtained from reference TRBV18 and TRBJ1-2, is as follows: NAGVMQNPRHLVRRRGQEARLRCSPMKGHSHVYWYRQLPEEGLKFMVYLQKENIIDESGMPKERFSAEFPKEGPSILRIQQVVRGDSAAYFCASSPQGTNYGYTFGSGTRLTVV.